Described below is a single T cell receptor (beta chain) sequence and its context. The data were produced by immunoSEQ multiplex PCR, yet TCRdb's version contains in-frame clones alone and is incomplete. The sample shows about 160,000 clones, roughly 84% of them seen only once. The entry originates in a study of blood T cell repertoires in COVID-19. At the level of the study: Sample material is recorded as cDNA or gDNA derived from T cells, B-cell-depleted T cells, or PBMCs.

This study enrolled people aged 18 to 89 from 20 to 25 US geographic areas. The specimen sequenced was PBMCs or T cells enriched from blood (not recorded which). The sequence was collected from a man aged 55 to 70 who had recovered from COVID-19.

The CDR3 coding sequence is TGTGCCAGTAGTTTCGGACAGGGGGCAGATGAAAAACTGTTTTTT. It translates to CASSFGQGADEKLFF. The rearrangement links TRBV19 to TRBJ1-4; 11 bases align to TRBD1. The CDR3 consists of 15 residues. J gave up 6 bases and V 5 bases, and 5 bases lay outside the gene matches. Germline V gene sequence: CDR1 LNHDA, CDR2 SQIVND (reference sequence). The full variable domain, rest sourced from reference TRBV19 and TRBJ1-4, is DGGITQSPKYLFRKEGQNVTLSCEQNLNHDAMYWYRQDPGQGLRLIYYSQIVNDFQKGDIAEGYSVSREKKESFPLTVTSAQKNPTAFYLCASSFGQGADEKLFFGSGTQLSVL.